One sample yielded the 26 T cell receptor beta chains listed below, sequenced in a study of blood T cell repertoires in COVID-19. Repertoires were generated with immunoSEQ multiplex PCR, while TCRdb's copy carries only in-frame clones and drops some. The repertoire holds about 190,000 clones, 80% to 90% seen once, with approximately 1% in the top ten. The sample comprised peripheral blood. These receptors all come from a man aged 25-45 years with acute or convalescent COVID-19.

The chain is built from TRBV6-2 or TRBV6-3 and TRBJ1-1, with D possibly TRBD1 on 5 matching bases. Germline CDR1 reads MNHEY; CDR2 reads SVGEGT. V was pared by 5 bases and J by 4 bases, with 14 bases between. The CDR3 loop spans 14 amino acids. CDR3 nucleotides: TGTGCCAGCAGTAGGGGAGGATCCACCACTGAAGCTTTCTTT. Encoded protein: CASSRGGSTTEAFF.

CDR3 sequence (DNA): TGTGCCAGCACTCTACCAGGGACTAGCGTTAACAATGAGCAGTTCTTC. Protein sequence: CASTLPGTSVNNEQFF. The rearrangement joins TRBV28 to TRBJ2-1; 10 nucleotides line up with TRBD2. CDR1 MDHEN and CDR2 SYDVKM come from the germline V gene. The CDR3 sequence is 16 residues long. The V gene end was trimmed by 7 bases and the J gene end by 5 bases; junction bases not matched to a gene: 11. Drawing the rest from reference TRBV28 and TRBJ2-1, the complete variable domain is DVKVTQSSRYLVKRTGEKVFLECVQDMDHENMFWYRQDPGLGLRLIYFSYDVKMKEKGDIPEGYSVSREKKERFSLILESASTNQTSMYLCASTLPGTSVNNEQFFGPGTRLTVL.

The chain has TRBV7-3 and TRBJ2-1; no reliable D call. The ends were cut back, 6 bases at V and 0 bases at J, with 6 bases in the middle. CDR3 size: 13 residues. Germline CDR1 SGHTA, CDR2 FQGTGA. CDR3 residues: CASSDSSYNEQFF. CDR3 nucleotide sequence: TGTGCCAGCAGTGATAGCTCCTACAATGAGCAGTTCTTC.

The rearrangement uses TRBV9 and TRBJ2-3, with 9 bases lining up with TRBD2. This CDR3 has 16 residues. CDR1 is SGDLS and CDR2 is YYNGEE in the germline V gene. V was pared by 2 bases and J by 2 bases, with 6 bases of the junction left unmatched. For the CDR3, the DNA is TGTGCCAGCAGCGTGGGGACTAGCCCCTTCACAGATACGCAGTATTTT. It yields the protein CASSVGTSPFTDTQYF. The whole variable domain, filled in from reference TRBV9 and TRBJ2-3, reads DSGVTQTPKHLITATGQRVTLRCSPRSGDLSVYWYQQSLDQGLQFLIQYYNGEERAKGNILERFSAQQFPDLHSELNLSSLELGDSALYFCASSVGTSPFTDTQYFGPGTRLTVL.

The genes are TRBV7-9 and TRBJ2-7, with D perhaps TRBD2 (5 bases). This CDR3 spans 12 amino acids. CDR1 SEHNR and CDR2 FQNEAQ come from the germline V gene (reference sequence). Trimming removed 6 bases from V and 4 bases from J, with 10 bases in between. The CDR3 DNA reads as TGTGCCAGCAGTAGGGAGAAGTACGAGCAGTACTTC. It encodes CASSREKYEQYF.

This sequence joins TRBV28 and TRBJ1-6; possible D gene TRBD1, 6 bases. The germline V and J ends were trimmed by 6 bases and 13 bases, with 22 bases remaining between them. The CDR3 length is 15 residues. CDR1 and CDR2 from the germline V gene are MDHEN and SYDVKM. CDR3 in DNA: TGTGCCAGCAGAAGGAGGGCGGAGGGGGGGTCTCCCCTCCACTTT. Its protein is CASRRRAEGGSPLHF.

This clone was counted between two and nine times. The J gene is TRBJ2-5, the V gene TRBV2; D might be TRBD2 (5 bases). Germline lookup yields CDR1 SNHLY and CDR2 FYNNEI. CDR3 size: 13 residues. The ends were cut back, 3 bases at V and 9 bases at J, with 14 bases in the middle. CDR3 sequence: CASSESGSGAQYF. Here the CDR3 DNA reads TGTGCCAGCAGTGAGTCCGGGTCCGGGGCCCAGTACTTC.

V is TRBV9 and J is TRBJ1-4; D is perhaps TRBD1 (6 bases). V lost 0 bases to trimming and J lost 3 bases, with 6 bases between them. This CDR3 spans 14 amino acids. The germline V gene has CDR1 SGDLS and CDR2 YYNGEE. The CDR3 DNA reads as TGTGCCAGCAGCGTAGGGACAGCTAATGAAAAACTGTTTTTT. This codes for CASSVGTANEKLFF.

V usage is TRBV5-5 and J usage is TRBJ2-7; 7 nucleotides match TRBD2. This CDR3 has 14 amino acids. Germline trimming cut 0 bases from V and 4 bases from J; bases unmatched to any gene: 4. Germline CDR1 SGHKS, CDR2 YYEKEE (reference sequence). CDR3 sequence (DNA): TGTGCCAGCAGCTTGGAGTCGGGAGGTTACGAGCAGTACTTC. Protein: CASSLESGGYEQYF.

The V gene is TRBV14, the J gene TRBJ1-1; 11 bases are shared with TRBD1. J was trimmed by 4 bases and V by 7 bases; bases with no gene match: 8. Germline lookup yields CDR1 SGHDN and CDR2 FVKESK. CDR3 length: 15 amino acids. The CDR3 sequence is CASTLGTGGRTEAFF. CDR3 nucleotide sequence: TGTGCCAGCACCCTCGGGACAGGGGGACGCACTGAAGCTTTCTTT.

The gene calls are TRBV9 and TRBJ2-3, with D tentatively TRBD1 (6 bases). Germline-derived CDR1 and CDR2 are SGDLS and YYNGEE. V dropped 0 bases and J dropped 1 base, with 15 bases sitting between them. The CDR3 has 17 amino acids. In nucleotides, the CDR3 is TGTGCCAGCAGCGTAGCTATCAACAGGGTTGGCACAGATACGCAGTATTTT. It codes for CASSVAINRVGTDTQYF.

In its sample, this clone was seen a few times. This chain links TRBV2 with TRBJ2-2, with unresolved D. The V end was cut by 6 bases, the J end by 6 bases, with 8 bases between. This CDR3 is built from 12 residues. Looked up from germline, CDR1 is SNHLY and CDR2 is FYNNEI. As DNA, the CDR3 is TGTGCCAGCAGGAACGGAGCCGGGGAGCTGTTTTTT. Its protein product is CASRNGAGELFF. The full variable domain, rest sourced from reference TRBV2 and TRBJ2-2, is EPEVTQTPSHQVTQMGQEVILRCVPISNHLYFYWYRQILGQKVEFLVSFYNNEISEKSEIFDDQFSVERPDGSNFTLKIRSTKLEDSAMYFCASRNGAGELFFGEGSRLTVL.

V is TRBV5-1 and J is TRBJ1-5; no reliable D call. The CDR3 length is 15 residues. With 3 bases removed from V and 0 bases from J, the gap between germline ends came to 10 bases. CDR1 is SGHRS, CDR2 YFSETQ, per germline. The CDR3 DNA reads as TGCGCCAGCAGCTCCCGGGGTGATAGCAATCAGCCCCAGCATTTT. Encoded protein: CASSSRGDSNQPQHF.

In its sample, this clone was seen a few times. The rearrangement links TRBV3-1 (or the pseudogene TRBV3-2) to TRBJ2-5; D possibly corresponds to TRBD2 (5 bases). The CDR3 is made up of 14 amino acids. Trimming stripped 1 base from V and 2 bases from J, with 8 bases between. Germline values: CDR1 LGHDT, CDR2 YNNKEL (reference sequence). CDR3 DNA sequence: TGTGCCAGCAGCCAAGCGAGGGTTCAAGAGACCCAGTACTTC. Protein sequence: CASSQARVQETQYF.

This chain joins TRBV28 and TRBJ1-5, with 7 positions matching TRBD1. The CDR3 covers 15 residues. V shed 1 base and J 6 bases; nucleotides not matched to a gene: 6. Germline V CDR1 and CDR2: MDHEN, SYDVKM. The CDR3 region has the DNA TGTGCCAGCAGTTTATTTCTAGGGGGCGGTCAGCCCCAGCATTTT. This encodes CASSLFLGGGQPQHF.

This chain links TRBV30 with TRBJ2-5; 14 nucleotides agree with TRBD2. CDR1 is GTSNPN, CDR2 SVGIG, per germline (reference sequence). V was clipped by 2 bases and J by 5 bases; unmatched bases: 10. CDR3 length: 17 amino acids. CDR3 region: CAWSTPTSGRGSETQYF. As DNA, the CDR3 is TGTGCCTGGAGTACTCCGACTAGCGGGAGGGGATCGGAGACCCAGTACTTC. Full variable domain (rest looked up from reference TRBV30 and TRBJ2-5): SQTIHQWPATLVQPVGSPLSLECTVEGTSNPNLYWYRQAAGRGLQLLFYSVGIGQISSEVPQNLSASRPQDRQFILSSKKLLLSDSGFYLCAWSTPTSGRGSETQYFGPGTRLLVL.

Remarks on this clone: Different DNA sequences within this sample yield the same CDR3. The J gene is TRBJ2-7, the V gene TRBV11-2; TRBD1 matches 8 bases. The ends lost 1 base at V and 7 bases at J; junction bases unmatched: 6. The CDR3 is made up of 14 amino acids. Germline V lookup: CDR1 SGHAT, CDR2 FQNNGV. CDR3 DNA sequence: TGTGCCAGCAGCTTAGGTCAGGGGGCGGGGGAGCAGTACTTC. It codes for CASSLGQGAGEQYF.

The chain is built from TRBV5-6 and TRBJ1-1, with D possibly TRBD1 on 6 matching bases. The ends were cut back, 2 bases at V and 5 bases at J, with 13 bases in the middle. Per germline, CDR1 SGHDT and CDR2 YYEEEE. This CDR3 spans 14 amino acids. The CDR3: CASSFQGLWTEAFF. The CDR3 DNA sequence: TGTGCCAGCAGCTTCCAGGGGCTTTGGACTGAAGCTTTCTTT.

The chain recombines TRBV4-1 with TRBJ1-2, with D perhaps TRBD1 (5 bases). V was pared by 1 base and J by 4 bases, with 22 bases between. The CDR3 contains 18 residues. From germline, CDR1 is MGHRA and CDR2 YSYEKL. Here the CDR3 reads CASSQVVSGQRRLYGYTF. The DNA of the CDR3 is TGCGCCAGCAGCCAAGTAGTATCAGGACAAAGACGCCTCTATGGCTACACCTTC.

This rearrangement joins TRBV16 to TRBJ1-5; no firm D call. CDR3 length equals 14 residues. The V gene lost 2 bases and the J gene lost 1 base, with 6 bases spanning the gap. Germline loops: CDR1 KGHSY, CDR2 FQNENV. CDR3 sequence (DNA): TGTGCCAGCAGCCAAAGCGACAGCAATCAGCCCCAGCATTTT. It yields the protein CASSQSDSNQPQHF.

V gene TRBV7-9 combines with J gene TRBJ2-7; the match to TRBD2 covers 7 bases. The CDR3 has 14 amino acids. V lost 5 bases to trimming and J lost 4 bases; unmatched junction nucleotides: 8. CDR1 SEHNR and CDR2 FQNEAQ come from the germline V gene (reference sequence). CDR3 nucleotides: TGTGCCAGCAGCCATCTAGCGGCTGGTTACGAGCAGTACTTC. As protein: CASSHLAAGYEQYF.

The chain recombines TRBV30 with TRBJ1-6; 7 bases map to TRBD1. Germline loops: CDR1 GTSNPN, CDR2 SVGIG (reference sequence). V was pared by 7 bases and J by 9 bases, with 6 bases of the junction left unmatched. The CDR3 loop spans 12 amino acids. CDR3 sequence (DNA): TGTGCCTTCGGGACAGAAAGTTCACCCCTCCACTTT. It yields the protein CAFGTESSPLHF. The whole variable domain, remainder taken from reference TRBV30 and TRBJ1-6, is SQTIHQWPATLVQPVGSPLSLECTVEGTSNPNLYWYRQAAGRGLQLLFYSVGIGQISSEVPQNLSASRPQDRQFILSSKKLLLSDSGFYLCAFGTESSPLHFGNGTRLTVT.

V gene TRBV5-4 combines with J gene TRBJ1-1; D perhaps matches TRBD1 (6 bases). Looked up from germline, CDR1 is SGHNT and CDR2 is YYREEE (reference sequence). The CDR3 has 12 amino acids. Trimming removed 8 bases at V and 4 bases at J, with 12 bases between. The CDR3 protein is CASSEGGTEAFF. The CDR3 bases are TGTGCCAGTTCCGAAGGGGGCACTGAAGCTTTCTTT.

The chain carries TRBV7-9 and TRBJ1-1; D gene unclear. The CDR3 spans 15 residues. In germline, CDR1 is SEHNR, CDR2 FQNEAQ (reference sequence). V lost 2 bases, J lost 0 bases, and 10 bases lay in between. This chain's CDR3 is CASSLKSLMNTEAFF. DNA for the CDR3: TGTGCCAGCAGCTTAAAGAGTCTCATGAACACTGAAGCTTTCTTT.

The chain has TRBV18 and TRBJ1-4; D is ambiguous. This CDR3 contains 14 residues. The germline gives CDR1 KGHSH, CDR2 LQKENI. With 3 bases removed from V and 8 bases from J, the gap between germline ends came to 13 bases. Here the CDR3 DNA reads TGTGCCAGCTCACCCACCGGGGTTCGGGAAAAACTGTTTTTT. Translated: CASSPTGVREKLFF.

The V gene is TRBV5-1, the J gene TRBJ1-4; D gene unclear. The CDR3 covers 11 residues. Per the germline V gene, CDR1 is SGHRS and CDR2 is YFSETQ. With 1 base removed from V and 12 bases from J, the gap between germline ends came to 7 bases. The CDR3 loop reads CASSLSGELFF. The CDR3 DNA is TGCGCCAGCAGCTTGTCGGGAGAACTGTTTTTT.